The present T cell receptor beta chain was sequenced within a study of cytomegalovirus exposure and HLA in healthy donors. The germline V gene has CDR1 SGHDN and CDR2 FVKESK. The CDR3 consists of 13 residues. Trimming at V came to 3 bases and at J to 13 bases, leaving 7 bases not matched to a gene. 13 Jbeta primers and 60 Vbeta primers were used for the PCR. Assay: immunoSEQ multiplex PCR; the TCRdb copy retains only in-frame clones and omits some. Among roughly 130,000 clones, around 79% were seen once, and the ten largest hold approximately 10%. Study-level findings and limits: Later work found that TCR association rates differed between HLA loci; DRB1 had the most and HLA-C the fewest.

For this clone: The antigen is not known.

This chain links TRBV14 with TRBJ2-2; the match to TRBD1 covers 8 bases. The specimen was PBMCs. The TCR sequence derives from a woman aged 50 to 65 in good health and CMV-seropositive. In DNA form, the CDR3 reads TGTGCCAGCAGCCAGGAGTGGACAGGGACGCTGTTTTTT. Its protein is CASSQEWTGTLFF.